Listed below are T cell receptor beta chains from one sample, sequenced in a study of naive and memory T cell subsets. TCRdb re-derived calls from the UMI-ligation and nested PCR reads in MiXCR, one entry per CDR3 protein. Here the sample spans under 35,000 distinct CDR3 sequences, less than 20% being singletons. The specimen sequenced was effector memory CD4+ T cells from blood. Every receptor here comes from a human donor in good health. Each CDR3 is given with its conserved first and last residue. The D gene is left open where the match is weak. Rows may omit the clone size; those that give it use once, few, many or a size class.

abundance	d_gene	len	v_gene	j_gene	CDR3nt	CDR3aa
.	.	16	TRBV14	TRBJ2-3	TGTGCCAGCAGCCGCGATAGGGTTGGGGCACAAGATACGCAGTATTTT	CASSRDRVGAQDTQYF
.	TRBD2	19	TRBV24-1	TRBJ2-3	TGTGCCACCAGTGACCGACTAGCGGGAGAGGGGGGCCTCACAGATACGCAGTATTTT	CATSDRLAGEGGLTDTQYF
medium-sized	TRBD1	16	TRBV20-1	TRBJ1-5	TGCAGTGCTAGGGCCCCGCGAGACAGGGCAAATCAGCCCCAGCATTTT	CSARAPRDRANQPQHF
medium-sized	TRBD1	15	TRBV28	TRBJ2-7	TGTGCCAGCACCGCTCCGGGACAGGGAAAATGGGAGCAGTACTTC	CASTAPGQGKWEQYF
few	TRBD1	14	TRBV9	TRBJ1-1	TGTGCCAGCAGCGTGGACAGGATGCGAACTGAAGCTTTCTTT	CASSVDRMRTEAFF
.	TRBD1	15	TRBV4-1	TRBJ2-7	TGCGCCAGCAGCCTACTTAGGACAGGCCGCTACGAGCAGTACTTC	CASSLLRTGRYEQYF
.	.	13	TRBV29-1	TRBJ2-7	TGCAGCGTAGCCCGCAGGGTTGACTACGAGCAGTACTTC	CSVARRVDYEQYF
few	TRBD2	13	TRBV29-1	TRBJ2-5	TGCAGCGCCCTGGGCGGGGGAAAAGAGACCCAGTACTTC	CSALGGGKETQYF
medium-sized	TRBD2	15	TRBV20-1	TRBJ2-3	TGCAGTGCTGCGAGGGCGGGAGGGTTCACAGATACGCAGTATTTT	CSAARAGGFTDTQYF
many	.	15	TRBV7-9	TRBJ2-2	TGTGCCAGCAGCTTGTGGGAGCCGAACACCGGGGAGCTGTTTTTT	CASSLWEPNTGELFF
few	TRBD2	18	TRBV6-5	TRBJ2-1	TGTGCCAGCAGCCAGAGACGTCCACTAGCGGGGCACGGCAATGAGCAGTTCTTC	CASSQRRPLAGHGNEQFF
many	TRBD1	15	TRBV5-1	TRBJ2-3	TGCGCCAGCAGCTTGGCGGCAGGGGGCATAGATACGCAGTATTTT	CASSLAAGGIDTQYF
many	.	16	TRBV20-1	TRBJ2-7	TGCAGTGCGATTCCTTTACAGGGAGTCACATCCTACGAGCAGTACTTC	CSAIPLQGVTSYEQYF
.	.	13	TRBV10-1	TRBJ2-4	TGCGCCAGCAGCCCGGGGGGACAACACATTCAGTACTTC	CASSPGGQHIQYF
.	TRBD2	20	TRBV27	TRBJ2-2	TGTGCCAGCAGTCCGACTCGTGGACTAGCGGGGGGACTGAACACCGGGGAGCTGTTTTTT	CASSPTRGLAGGLNTGELFF
.	TRBD2	16	TRBV11-2	TRBJ2-7	TGTGCCAGCAGCTTTGGACTAGCGGGACTGGGTTACGAGCAGTACTTC	CASSFGLAGLGYEQYF
many	.	14	TRBV30	TRBJ1-1	TGTGCCTGGAGTGTAATGGGAATGAACACTGAAGCTTTCTTT	CAWSVMGMNTEAFF
.	.	15	TRBV6-5	TRBJ2-7	TGTGCCAGCAGTAAACCACAGGGCCGCCTTTTCGAGCAGTACTTC	CASSKPQGRLFEQYF
.	.	14	TRBV20-1	TRBJ1-5	TGCAGTGCTAGATACGACAATAGCAATCAGCCCCAGCATTTT	CSARYDNSNQPQHF
medium-sized	TRBD2	15	TRBV12-5	TRBJ2-1	TGTGCTAGTGGTTTGGGCCTACCCGGGAGGTATGAGCAGTTCTTC	CASGLGLPGRYEQFF
.	.	14	TRBV2	TRBJ2-3	TGTGCCAGCAGTGAGTTAGCGGACACAGATACGCAGTATTTT	CASSELADTDTQYF
many	.	12	TRBV20-1	TRBJ2-1	TGCAGTGCTAGTCGAGGGTTTACTGAGCAGTTCTTC	CSASRGFTEQFF
.	.	13	TRBV14	TRBJ2-1	TGTGCCAGCAGCCAAGTAAACGCAATTGAGCAGTTCTTC	CASSQVNAIEQFF
.	.	15	TRBV3-1	TRBJ2-2	TGTGCCAGCAGCCAAGTGGGGGGTCGGACCGGGGAGCTGTTTTTT	CASSQVGGRTGELFF
.	.	15	TRBV6-2/TRBV6-3	TRBJ2-7	TGTGCCAGCAGTCCGTTAGCGCAAAGCTCCTACGAGCAGTACTTC	CASSPLAQSSYEQYF
.	.	13	TRBV10-2	TRBJ1-2	TGCGCCAGCAGTGGTACAGGTGACTATGGCTACACCTTC	CASSGTGDYGYTF
few	.	16	TRBV12-3/TRBV12-4	TRBJ2-2	TGTGCCAGCAGTTTAGCGCATCCAGGGAGCCCCGGGGAGCTGTTTTTT	CASSLAHPGSPGELFF
.	.	14	TRBV5-1	TRBJ1-2	TGCGCCAGCAGCTTGGCAACCGCCAAGGGAGGCTACACCTTC	CASSLATAKGGYTF
few	TRBD2	16	TRBV5-1	TRBJ2-5	TGCGCCAGCAGCGAACTAGCGGGAGGGGTCCAAGAGACCCAGTACTTC	CASSELAGGVQETQYF
few	.	14	TRBV7-6	TRBJ2-7	TGTGCCAGCAGCTTAGATAGGGGAGCCTACGAGCAGTACTTC	CASSLDRGAYEQYF
.	.	15	TRBV7-2	TRBJ1-5	TGTGCCAGCAGCTTAGCGACTGTACGGGGTCAGCCCCAGCATTTT	CASSLATVRGQPQHF
.	TRBD2	14	TRBV3-1	TRBJ2-1	TGTGCCAGCAGTTTCTTAGCGGGAGTAAATGAGCAGTTCTTC	CASSFLAGVNEQFF
few	.	14	TRBV10-3	TRBJ2-6	TGTGCCATCACCAAGGACGTTGGGGCCAACGTCCTGACTTTC	CAITKDVGANVLTF
few	TRBD1	14	TRBV4-3	TRBJ1-1	TGCGCCAGCAGCCTTTCCACAGGGGGGACTGAAGCTTTCTTT	CASSLSTGGTEAFF
few	.	14	TRBV25-1	TRBJ2-7	TGTGCCAGCAGTCCCCGGGTAAGCTCCTACGAGCAGTACTTC	CASSPRVSSYEQYF
medium-sized	.	15	TRBV11-1	TRBJ1-1	TGTGCCAGCAGCTCACTGGGAAGGGAATTGGATGAAGCTTTCTTT	CASSSLGRELDEAFF
once	TRBD1	13	TRBV20-1	TRBJ2-3	TGCAGTGCTGGGACAGGGGGCTCAGATACGCAGTATTTT	CSAGTGGSDTQYF
few	.	13	TRBV28	TRBJ2-1	TGTGCCAGCAGTTTGAGGCAGTGGAATGAGCAGTTCTTC	CASSLRQWNEQFF
many	.	14	TRBV27	TRBJ1-2	TGTGCCAGCAGTTTAACAGGGTATACGAGAGGCTACACCTTC	CASSLTGYTRGYTF
.	.	13	TRBV12-3/TRBV12-4	TRBJ1-6	TGTGCCAGCAGCCCCGGACAAAATTCACCCCTCCACTTT	CASSPGQNSPLHF
.	.	14	TRBV27	TRBJ1-6	TGTGCCAGCAGATCAATAGGAGGGGCCGCACCCCTCCACTTT	CASRSIGGAAPLHF
.	.	12	TRBV2	TRBJ2-1	TGTGCCAGCAGCCTCTCTTACAATGAGCAGTTCTTC	CASSLSYNEQFF
few	.	13	TRBV29-1	TRBJ1-1	TGCAGCGTTGTAGGGGCCGGGAACACTGAAGCTTTCTTT	CSVVGAGNTEAFF
.	.	15	TRBV28	TRBJ2-4	TGTGCCAGCAGTCCTAGCCGGACCTTGGTTGGCATTCAGTACTTC	CASSPSRTLVGIQYF
medium-sized	.	14	TRBV12-3/TRBV12-4	TRBJ1-6	TGTGCCAGCAGTCCCAACCCGGAGGTATCGCCCCTCCACTTT	CASSPNPEVSPLHF
.	.	12	TRBV4-2	TRBJ2-3	TGTGCCAGCAGCCCTCAGGGAGATACGCAGTATTTT	CASSPQGDTQYF
.	TRBD2	14	TRBV7-8	TRBJ2-7	TGTGCCAGCAGCAAGTTAGCGGGTTCCTACGAGCAGTACTTC	CASSKLAGSYEQYF
many	.	14	TRBV9	TRBJ2-7	TGTGCCAGCAGCGTTTCAGGGGTCGGCTACGAGCAGTACTTC	CASSVSGVGYEQYF
many	.	12	TRBV11-3	TRBJ1-1	TGTGCCAGCAGCTCCTCAGCAGGTTCAGCTTTCTTT	CASSSSAGSAFF